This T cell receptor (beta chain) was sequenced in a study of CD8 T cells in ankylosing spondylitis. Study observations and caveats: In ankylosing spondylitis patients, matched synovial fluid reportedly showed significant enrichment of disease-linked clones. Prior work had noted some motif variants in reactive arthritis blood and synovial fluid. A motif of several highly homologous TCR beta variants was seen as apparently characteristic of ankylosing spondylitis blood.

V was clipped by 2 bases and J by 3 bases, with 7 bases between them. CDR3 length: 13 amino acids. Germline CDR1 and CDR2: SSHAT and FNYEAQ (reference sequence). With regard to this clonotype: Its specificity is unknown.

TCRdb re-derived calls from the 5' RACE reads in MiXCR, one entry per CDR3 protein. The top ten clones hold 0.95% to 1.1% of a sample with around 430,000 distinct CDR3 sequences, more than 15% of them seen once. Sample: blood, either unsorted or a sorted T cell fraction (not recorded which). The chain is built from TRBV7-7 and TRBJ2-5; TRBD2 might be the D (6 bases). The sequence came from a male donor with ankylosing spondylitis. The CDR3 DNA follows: TGTGCCAGCAGCTTATGGGGGGAAGAGACCCAGTACTTC. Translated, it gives CASSLWGEETQYF.